This T cell receptor (beta chain) was retrieved from a study of T cell responses to AZD1222 COVID-19 vaccine. A note on this clone: The antigen remains unidentified.

Study-level findings and limits: The CD4 TCRs associated with vaccination extended across spike and predominated at 160-218 and 743-854. The peak T cell response came first, and repertoires were sampled only after it.

Method: immunoSEQ multiplex PCR; TCRdb's copy keeps in-frame clones and lacks some. The profile shows over 150,000 clones, roughly 92% of them singletons. The germline V gene has CDR1 KGHSH and CDR2 LQKENI. The CDR3 extends over 13 amino acids. V lost 3 bases and J lost 0, with 3 bases in between. This TCR derives from an adult who received the AZD1222 COVID-19 vaccine. The chain has TRBV18 and TRBJ1-3; D remains ambiguous. Specimen: peripheral blood, collected 28 days after the second AZD1222 dose. The CDR3 protein is CASSPDSGNTIYF. The CDR3 DNA reads TGTGCCAGCTCACCTGACTCTGGAAACACCATATATTTT.